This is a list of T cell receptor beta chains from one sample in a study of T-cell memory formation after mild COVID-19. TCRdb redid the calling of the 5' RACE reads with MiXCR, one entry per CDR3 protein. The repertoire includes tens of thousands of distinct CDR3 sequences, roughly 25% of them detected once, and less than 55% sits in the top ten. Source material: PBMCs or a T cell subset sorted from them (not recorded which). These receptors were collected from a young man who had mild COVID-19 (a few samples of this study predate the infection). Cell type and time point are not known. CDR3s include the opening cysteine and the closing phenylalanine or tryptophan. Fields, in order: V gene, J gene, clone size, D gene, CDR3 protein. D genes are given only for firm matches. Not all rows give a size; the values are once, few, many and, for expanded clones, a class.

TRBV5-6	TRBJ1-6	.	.	CASSLGPWGNSPLHF
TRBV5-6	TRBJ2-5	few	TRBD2	CASSPTPGLADPSTQYF
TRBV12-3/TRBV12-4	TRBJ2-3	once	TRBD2	CASRLAGGEDTQYF
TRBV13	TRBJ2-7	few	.	CASSPHLGSYEQYF
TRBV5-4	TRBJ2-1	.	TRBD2	CASSLVLGGAYNEQFF
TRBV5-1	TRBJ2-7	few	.	CASSLGTPTITYEQYF
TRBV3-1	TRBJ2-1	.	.	CASSPEAGAINEQFF
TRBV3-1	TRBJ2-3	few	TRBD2	CASSAVSGGADTQYF
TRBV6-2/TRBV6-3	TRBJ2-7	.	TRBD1	CASIDPTRGSAGYEQYF
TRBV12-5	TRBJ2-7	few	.	CASGLGRGDEQYF
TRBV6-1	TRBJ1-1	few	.	CATHRDLNTEAFF
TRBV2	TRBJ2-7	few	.	CASSGGGAHEQYF
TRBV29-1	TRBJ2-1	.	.	CSVIGGTYNEQFF
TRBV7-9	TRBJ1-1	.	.	CASSLERQNTEAFF
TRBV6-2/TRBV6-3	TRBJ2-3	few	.	CASSPQADTQYF
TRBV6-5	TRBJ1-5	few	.	CASSYSPGRNQPQHF
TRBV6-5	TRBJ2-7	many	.	CASSYSRLGAQYF
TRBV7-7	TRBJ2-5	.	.	CASSLEWGILETQYF
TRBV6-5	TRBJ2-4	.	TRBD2	CASSYSAGGRDIQYF
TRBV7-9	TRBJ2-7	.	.	CASSLIAGKDYEQYF
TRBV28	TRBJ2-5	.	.	CASSLSGHQETQYF
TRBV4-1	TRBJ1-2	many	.	CASSQGLGGNGYTF
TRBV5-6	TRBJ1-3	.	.	CASSLTGLGGGWGNTIYF
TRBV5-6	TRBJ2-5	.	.	CASSGGLSPETQYF
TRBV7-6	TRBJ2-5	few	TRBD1	CASSFGTGAPQETQYF
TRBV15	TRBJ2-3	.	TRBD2	CATGTSGGPSTDTQYF
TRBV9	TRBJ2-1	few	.	CASSVAGEQFF
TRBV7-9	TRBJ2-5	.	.	CASSLEGLAQETQYF
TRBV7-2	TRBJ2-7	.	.	CASCRGVFYEQYF
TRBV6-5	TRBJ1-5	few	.	CASSYFETGPQHF
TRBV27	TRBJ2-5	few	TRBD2	CATKTSGGQETQYF
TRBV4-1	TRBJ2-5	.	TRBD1	CASSHDGTGEETQYF
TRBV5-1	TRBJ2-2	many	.	CASSSNGANANTGELFF
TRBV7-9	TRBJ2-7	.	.	CASSPGRGSAYEQYF
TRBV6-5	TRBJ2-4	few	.	CASSYTLGAKNIQYF
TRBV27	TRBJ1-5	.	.	CASRGKSGNQPQHF
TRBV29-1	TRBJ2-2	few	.	CSSILDTGELFF